This section outlines one T cell receptor beta chain sequence together with its context. Its antigen is currently unknown. This specimen comes from a study of blood T cells in healthy people across ages. Study results and limitations: Fewer expanded clones and more diversity marked long-lived versus aged donors.

V was clipped by 6 bases and J by 4 bases; unmatched bases: 8. The CDR3 sequence is 14 residues long. Germline CDR1 is MNHEY and CDR2 is SVGEGT. With a J-beta primer mix and a sample-barcoded 5' primer, a second PCR ran about 7 to 12 cycles. Each cDNA molecule, via a template-switch adaptor with 12 random nucleotides, was tagged. TCRdb re-called the 5' RACE reads with MiXCR, one entry per CDR3 protein. The sample shows 1.2 million to 1.5 million distinct CDR3 sequences, around 59% of them seen only once. The chain links TRBV6-2 or TRBV6-3 to TRBJ2-7, with 8 nucleotides matching TRBD2. Source material: blood. The TCR sequence derives from a man aged 18 to 29 in good health. The CDR3 is CASSPAGEGYEQYF. Written as DNA, the CDR3 is TGTGCCAGCAGCCCAGCGGGAGAAGGGTACGAGCAGTACTTC.